This entry features one TCR beta chain sequence. Its specificity is unknown. These data are taken from a study of T cell responses to AZD1222 COVID-19 vaccine. Study-wide results and limits: Close to half of spike-specific TCRs reportedly recognize unmutated variant regions. Vaccine-associated CD4 TCRs ranged over spike, dominating at 160-218 and 743-854.

Repertoires were generated with immunoSEQ multiplex PCR, while TCRdb's copy carries only in-frame clones and drops some. The repertoire has about 110,000 clones, around 91% of them found once; the top ten carry under 25%. CDR1 and CDR2 (germline): SGHTS, YDEGEE. The V and J ends lost 3 bases and 0 bases respectively, with 19 bases between them. The CDR3 consists of 17 residues. This TCR came from an adult in good health. The chain links TRBV5-8 to TRBJ2-7; D is tentatively TRBD1 or TRBD2 (5 bases each). The sample here was peripheral blood, taken on day 0 of AZD1222 vaccination. The CDR3 region is CASSYLTGTLSSYEQYF. CDR3 sequence (DNA): TGTGCCAGCAGCTACCTCACCGGGACGCTAAGCTCCTACGAGCAGTACTTC.